The 21 T cell receptor beta chains below all came from one sample that was sequenced in a study of T cell responses to AZD1222 COVID-19 vaccine listed by TCRdb under 2021. Library preparation was by the immunoSEQ multiplex PCR assay. In its TCRdb copy, this immuneACCESS table keeps in-frame sequences only and misses some clones. Where compared with another copy, unresolved V genes explain less than half of these, and the others have no known cause. This sample holds about 110,000 clones; approximately 90% were observed only once. Jointly, the top ten make up 1.6% of the sample. The time point label corresponds to: baseline before first vaccination. This material consisted of peripheral blood, taken on day 0 of AZD1222 vaccination. The receptors shown here come from an adult in good health.

This clone was observed a single time. The chain uses TRBV6-1 and TRBJ1-2; D is unresolved. Per the germline V gene, CDR1 is MNHNS and CDR2 is SASEGT. This CDR3 comprises 12 residues. V dropped 2 bases and J dropped 5 bases, with 6 bases sitting between them. The CDR3 spells CASSEPRYGYTF. DNA of the CDR3: TGTGCCAGCAGTGAACCCCGTTATGGCTACACCTTC.

The rearrangement links TRBV18 to TRBJ1-2; D is unresolved. The CDR3 loop spans 14 amino acids. V lost 1 base and J lost 4, with 10 bases in between. Germline-derived CDR1 and CDR2 are KGHSH and LQKENI. The CDR3 here is CASSPLEEGYGYTF. DNA for the CDR3: TGTGCCAGCTCACCACTGGAGGAAGGCTATGGCTACACCTTC. The full variable domain, rest sourced from reference TRBV18 and TRBJ1-2, is NAGVMQNPRHLVRRRGQEARLRCSPMKGHSHVYWYRQLPEEGLKFMVYLQKENIIDESGMPKERFSAEFPKEGPSILRIQQVVRGDSAAYFCASSPLEEGYGYTFGSGTRLTVV.

The chain links TRBV5-1 to TRBJ1-4; D might be TRBD1 (6 bases). The V end was cut by 0 bases, the J end by 6 bases, with 9 bases between. Germline V gene lookup returns CDR1 SGHRS and CDR2 YFSETQ. CDR3 length: 14 residues. CDR3 coding DNA: TGCGCCAGCAGCTTGGAGGCAGGGGATGAAAAACTGTTTTTT. Residues: CASSLEAGDEKLFF.

The rearrangement joins TRBV7-8 to TRBJ1-5; a weak D match, TRBD1 (5 bases). This CDR3 is 15 amino acids long. Germline lookup yields CDR1 SGHVS and CDR2 FQNEAQ. V was trimmed by 4 bases and J by 6 bases, leaving 16 bases between them. DNA of the CDR3: TGTGCCAGCAGCTCTAGGGGACGGCTCGGTCAGCCCCAGCATTTT. Its translation is CASSSRGRLGQPQHF.

The rearrangement joins TRBV30 to TRBJ2-2, with no clear D. The V end lost 2 bases, the J end lost 8 bases, and 9 bases lay between the germline ends. Germline V gives CDR1 GTSNPN, CDR2 SVGIG (reference sequence). This CDR3 is 12 amino acids long. The DNA of the CDR3 is TGTGCCTGGAGTAAGGGTGTGGGGGAGCTGTTTTTT. Encoded protein: CAWSKGVGELFF.

The V call is TRBV19, the J call TRBJ2-7; D might be TRBD1 (6 bases). CDR3 size: 15 residues. Per the germline V gene, CDR1 is LNHDA and CDR2 is SQIVND (reference sequence). The V gene lost 3 bases and the J gene lost 3 bases, with 15 bases spanning the gap. The CDR3 reads CASSIFGQTGYEQYF. CDR3 in DNA: TGTGCCAGTAGTATTTTTGGACAGACGGGCTACGAGCAGTACTTC.

V and J are TRBV9 and TRBJ2-3; D not resolved. V dropped 4 bases and J dropped 2 bases, with 14 bases sitting between them. The CDR3 contains 15 residues. Germline V gene data show CDR1 as SGDLS and CDR2 as YYNGEE. The CDR3 spells CASSPDFFNTDTQYF. The DNA of the CDR3 is TGTGCCAGCAGCCCAGACTTTTTTAACACAGATACGCAGTATTTT.

J is TRBJ1-2 and V is TRBV6-5, with TRBD1 matching 7 bases. This CDR3 is built from 14 residues. The V gene end was trimmed by 6 bases and the J gene end by 7 bases; junction bases not matched to a gene: 11. Germline V gene sequence: CDR1 MNHEY, CDR2 SVGAGI. CDR3 region: CASSQRTGAGGYTF. The CDR3 DNA reads TGTGCCAGCAGCCAACGGACAGGTGCCGGTGGCTACACCTTC.

The sample holds a few counts of this clone. The chain joins TRBV11-2 to TRBJ1-2; TRBD1 aligns across 8 bases. This CDR3 has 14 residues. Germline V gene sequence: CDR1 SGHAT, CDR2 FQNNGV. The V and J ends lost 4 bases and 4 bases, in that order; junction bases with no gene match: 5. In nucleotides, the CDR3 is TGTGCCAGCAGCTCAACAGGGGGGAGCTATGGCTACACCTTC. This encodes CASSSTGGSYGYTF.

The V gene is TRBV6-5, the J gene TRBJ1-1; 8 bases line up with TRBD1. Germline CDR1 is MNHEY and CDR2 is SVGAGI. The V gene end was trimmed by 7 bases and the J gene end by 5 bases; junction bases not matched to a gene: 9. There are 14 residues in the CDR3. The CDR3 DNA sequence: TGTGCCAGCAATCACCAGGGGGCTAGGACTGAAGCTTTCTTT. It is translated as CASNHQGARTEAFF.

The CDR3 protein is CASSRREGNYGYTF. CDR3 nucleotide sequence: TGCGCCAGCAGCCGAAGAGAGGGTAACTATGGCTACACCTTC. V and J are TRBV4-1 and TRBJ1-2; D unclear. The length of the CDR3 is 14 residues. Germline CDR1 reads MGHRA; CDR2 reads YSYEKL. V dropped 4 bases and J dropped 1 base, with 10 bases sitting between them.

J is TRBJ1-2 and V is TRBV20-1; D gene unclear. CDR1 is DFQATT, CDR2 SNEGSKA, per germline (reference sequence). The V gene lost 5 bases and the J gene lost 7 bases, with 8 bases spanning the gap. CDR3 length equals 10 residues. The CDR3 loop reads CSASLLGYTF. The CDR3 DNA sequence: TGCAGTGCTTCCCTCCTTGGCTACACCTTC.

V gene TRBV5-1 combines with J gene TRBJ2-7, with no clear D. This CDR3 contains 12 residues. V was cut by 1 base and J by 4 bases, with 6 bases left in between. Germline values: CDR1 SGHRS, CDR2 YFSETQ. The CDR3 spells CASSLPGYEQYF. CDR3 sequence (DNA): TGCGCCAGCAGCTTGCCGGGTTACGAGCAGTACTTC.

The chain has TRBV24-1 and TRBJ2-2; the D is unclear. The CDR3 totals 15 residues. Germline V gene lookup returns CDR1 KGHDR and CDR2 SFDVKD. V shed 1 base and J shed 3 bases, with 8 bases lying between them. CDR3 DNA sequence: TGTGCCACCAGTGATTTAGGGATGCACACCGGGGAGCTGTTTTTT. The encoded protein is CATSDLGMHTGELFF.

The rearrangement links TRBV11-2 to TRBJ1-2, with D unclear. Trimming pared 5 bases from V and 7 bases from J, leaving 17 bases between. This CDR3 has 14 amino acids. Per the germline V gene, CDR1 is SGHAT and CDR2 is FQNNGV. CDR3 protein: CASSRSGLGFGYTF. CDR3 DNA sequence: TGTGCCAGCAGCCGCAGCGGACTGGGTTTTGGCTACACCTTC.

The chain uses TRBV6-5 and TRBJ2-1; 9 nucleotides agree with TRBD1. The CDR3 contains 15 residues. Trimming removed 6 bases from V and 2 bases from J; junction bases left unmatched: 5. The germline V gene has CDR1 MNHEY and CDR2 SVGAGI. CDR3 coding DNA: TGTGCCAGCAGCTACAGGGGGCCGACCTACAATGAGCAGTTCTTC. Amino acid sequence: CASSYRGPTYNEQFF.

The chain carries TRBV4-1 and TRBJ1-1; 8 nucleotides agree with TRBD1. This CDR3 is 14 amino acids long. With V trimmed by 0 bases and J by 11 bases, 8 bases remained unmatched. CDR1 and CDR2 (germline): MGHRA, YSYEKL. The CDR3 reads CASSQEGQAASAFF. The CDR3 nucleotides are TGCGCCAGCAGCCAAGAGGGACAGGCTGCATCGGCTTTCTTT.

V and J are TRBV15 and TRBJ2-1; D remains unclear. The CDR3 extends over 14 amino acids. Trimming cost V 0 bases and J 6 bases, with 9 bases left between them. Germline CDR1 and CDR2: LNHNV and YYDKDF (reference sequence). DNA of the CDR3: TGTGCCACCAGCAGAGATTTTGATAGCAATGAGCAGTTCTTC. Translated, it gives CATSRDFDSNEQFF.

The chain links TRBV11-3 to TRBJ2-2; 10 bases line up with TRBD1. Per germline, CDR1 SGHNT and CDR2 YENEEA. This CDR3 is 15 amino acids long. V was clipped by 5 bases and J by 7 bases; unmatched bases: 7. CDR3 in DNA: TGTGCCAGCAGCCCCAGACAGGGGGCTATCGGGGAGCTGTTTTTT. It encodes CASSPRQGAIGELFF.

The V call is TRBV5-1, the J call TRBJ2-7, with D tentatively TRBD1 (6 bases). V gave up 0 bases and J gave up 5 bases, with 6 bases separating them. Per the germline V gene, CDR1 is SGHRS and CDR2 is YFSETQ. CDR3 length: 12 amino acids. CDR3 protein: CASSLDRDEQYF. The CDR3 coding sequence is TGCGCCAGCAGCTTGGACAGGGACGAGCAGTACTTC.

J is TRBJ1-2 and V is TRBV9; D may be TRBD1 (6 bases). This CDR3 region has 15 residues. Germline V gene lookup returns CDR1 SGDLS and CDR2 YYNGEE. V lost 0 bases to trimming and J lost 4 bases, with 13 bases between them. The CDR3 DNA reads as TGTGCCAGCAGCGTAGATCGGGGGGCAGGCTATGGCTACACCTTC. Translated, it gives CASSVDRGAGYGYTF.